This T cell receptor (beta chain) was found in a study of T cell responses to AZD1222 COVID-19 vaccine. Study context: Researchers grouped second doses given at about 4 or about 12 weeks into one pool. Study-wide results and limits: Sampled repertoires all dated from after the peak T cell response. Spike-wide vaccine-associated CD4 TCRs dominated at 160-218 and 743-854. There were mostly white British donors and more females than males, and clonal diversity was possibly underestimated.

CDR1 and CDR2 from the germline V gene are SNHLY and FYNNEI. The CDR3 sequence is 13 residues long. Deletions cut 7 bases from V and 3 bases from J, with 10 bases between. The data were produced by immunoSEQ multiplex PCR, yet TCRdb's version contains in-frame clones alone and is incomplete. The sample gives around 140,000 clones, 85% to 90% of which show up once; about 1.5% is in the top ten. As for this clone: As yet, its antigen is unknown. The sample holds other DNA sequences that translate to the same CDR3.

This TCR derives from an adult in good health. This sample comprised peripheral blood, obtained on day 0 of AZD1222 vaccination. The genes are TRBV2 and TRBJ1-5; D is uncertain. CDR3 in amino acids: CASMWQVNQPQHF. The CDR3 DNA sequence: TGTGCCAGCATGTGGCAGGTCAATCAGCCCCAGCATTTT.